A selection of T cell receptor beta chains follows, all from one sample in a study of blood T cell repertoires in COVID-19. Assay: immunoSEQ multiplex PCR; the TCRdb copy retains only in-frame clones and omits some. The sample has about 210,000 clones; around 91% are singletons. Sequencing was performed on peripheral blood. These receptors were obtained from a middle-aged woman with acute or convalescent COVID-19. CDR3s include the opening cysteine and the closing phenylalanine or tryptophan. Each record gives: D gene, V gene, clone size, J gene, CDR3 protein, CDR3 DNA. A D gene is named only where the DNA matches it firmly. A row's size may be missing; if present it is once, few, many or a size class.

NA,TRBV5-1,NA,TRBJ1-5,CASSFRGNQPQHF,TGCGCCAGCAGCTTTAGGGGTAATCAGCCCCAGCATTTT
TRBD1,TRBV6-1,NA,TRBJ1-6,CASSEGRGFGNSPLHF,TGTGCCAGCAGTGAGGGCAGGGGGTTTGGGAATTCACCCCTCCACTTT
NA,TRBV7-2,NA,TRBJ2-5,CASSYTRDKETQYF,TGTGCCAGCAGCTATACCCGGGACAAAGAGACCCAGTACTTC
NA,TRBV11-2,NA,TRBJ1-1,CASSVDLRGEAFF,TGTGCCAGCAGCGTAGACTTGCGGGGGGAAGCTTTCTTT
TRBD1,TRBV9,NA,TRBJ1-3,CASSGLAQGAVGNTIYF,TGTGCCAGCAGCGGCCTAGCTCAGGGGGCAGTTGGAAACACCATATATTTT
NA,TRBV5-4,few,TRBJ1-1,CASSPGRGQDEAFF,TGTGCCAGCAGCCCCGGGCGGGGGCAGGATGAAGCTTTCTTT
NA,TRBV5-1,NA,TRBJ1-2,CASSLHGASDGYTF,TGCGCCAGCAGCCTTCATGGGGCCTCCGATGGCTACACCTTC
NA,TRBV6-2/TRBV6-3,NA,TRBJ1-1,CASSYPSTGGAPLLLNTEAFF,TGTGCCAGCAGTTATCCCAGCACGGGGGGAGCCCCTCTCCTCCTTAACACTGAAGCTTTCTTT
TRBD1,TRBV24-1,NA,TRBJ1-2,CATSDSPGQPWYGYTF,TGTGCCACCAGTGATTCTCCGGGACAGCCATGGTATGGCTACACCTTC
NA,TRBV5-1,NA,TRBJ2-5,CASSLGHLGGQETQYF,TGCGCCAGCAGCTTGGGCCATCTGGGGGGCCAAGAGACCCAGTACTTC
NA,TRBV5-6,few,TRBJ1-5,CASSLKGRDQPQHF,TGTGCCAGCAGCTTAAAGGGGAGGGATCAGCCCCAGCATTTT
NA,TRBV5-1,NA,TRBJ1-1,CASSRARNTEAFF,TGCGCCAGCAGCCGAGCACGGAACACTGAAGCTTTCTTT
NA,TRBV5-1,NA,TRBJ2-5,CASRGASYQETQYF,TGCGCCAGCAGGGGGGCGAGTTACCAAGAGACCCAGTACTTC
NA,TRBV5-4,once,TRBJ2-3,CASSRLTGGIRDTQYF,TGTGCCAGCAGCCGATTGACAGGTGGAATTCGGGATACGCAGTATTTT
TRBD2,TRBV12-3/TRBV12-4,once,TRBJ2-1,CASTQGGASEQFF,TGTGCCAGCACCCAGGGAGGGGCAAGCGAGCAGTTCTTC
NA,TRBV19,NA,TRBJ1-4,CASSIRSGELEKLFF,TGTGCCAGTAGTATTCGGTCGGGGGAGTTGGAAAAACTGTTTTTT
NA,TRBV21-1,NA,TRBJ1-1,CASFPSSLNTEAFF,TGTGCCAGCTTTCCCAGTTCTCTGAACACTGAAGCTTTCTTT